This TCR beta chain was sequenced in a study of CD8+ T cells in alopecia areata. Study in general: Twice daily, treated patients received 5 to 10 mg of oral tofacitinib.

Study-wide results and caveats: Possibly as an HLA-related effect, TCR sharing across patients appeared less clear than in mice. Scalp repertoires also include resident alphabeta T cells from normal skin. During tofacitinib treatment, many expanded lesional clones remained in scalp and blood.

The CDR3 sequence is 15 residues long. Germline V CDR1 and CDR2: SGHTA, FQGTGA. Trimming cost V 1 base and J 2 bases; bases outside gene matches: 2. Treatment in this sample: oral pan-JAK inhibitor, 5-10 mg twice daily. Samples from alopecia areata patients were lesional scalp punch biopsies and peripheral blood. Worth noting for this clone: As yet, its antigen is unknown.

Once RNA had been extracted, it was reverse transcribed into cDNA to act as the sequencing template. The table came from immunoSEQ multiplex PCR; TCRdb's copy has only in-frame clones and leaves some out. This table holds about 12,000 clones, roughly 65% found once. This TCR derives from a human donor with alopecia areata. The starting material was skin, obtained at week 4, from a patient treated with tofacitinib. This chain uses TRBV7-3 with TRBJ2-3; 8 positions agree with TRBD1. The CDR3 coding sequence is TGTGCCAGCAGCTTAAGACAGGGGACCACAGATACGCAGTATTTT. Protein sequence: CASSLRQGTTDTQYF.